Here is one T cell receptor (beta chain) with its context. The target antigen is unknown. The data are from a study of cytomegalovirus exposure and HLA in healthy donors. Findings and caveats of the study: In vitro, a few CMV-associated chains proved specific for CMV antigens. The study designated 150 or so TCR beta chains cytomegalovirus-associated. Rare TCR sequences predominated, though certain public TCRs were found in many donors. Per published reports, the classifier diagnosed cytomegalovirus status with high specificity and sensitivity.

V lost 5 bases to trimming and J lost 4 bases, with 18 bases between them. In germline, CDR1 is SEHNR, CDR2 FQNEAQ (reference sequence). This CDR3 contains 15 residues. Repertoires were generated with immunoSEQ multiplex PCR, while TCRdb's copy carries only in-frame clones and drops some. The table has nearly 110,000 clones, about 87% seen once. J is TRBJ2-7 and V is TRBV7-9; TRBD1 might be the D (5 bases). The sample taken for sequencing was PBMCs. This clonotype was obtained from a woman between 18 and 29 years old in good health and CMV-seropositive. The chain's CDR3 is CASSPSRALPYEQYV. Written as DNA, the CDR3 is TGTGCCAGCAGCCCGAGCAGGGCACTACCTTACGAGCAGTACGTC.